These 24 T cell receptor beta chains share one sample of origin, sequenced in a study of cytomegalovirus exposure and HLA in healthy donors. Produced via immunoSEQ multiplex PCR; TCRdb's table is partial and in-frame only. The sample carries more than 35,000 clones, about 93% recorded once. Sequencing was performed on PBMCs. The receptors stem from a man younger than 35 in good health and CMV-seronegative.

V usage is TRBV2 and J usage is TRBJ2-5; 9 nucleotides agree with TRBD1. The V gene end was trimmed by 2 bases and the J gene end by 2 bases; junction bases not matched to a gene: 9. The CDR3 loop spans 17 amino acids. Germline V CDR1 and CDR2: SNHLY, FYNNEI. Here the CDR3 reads CASSEPLDRGFQETQYF. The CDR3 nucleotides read TGTGCCAGCAGTGAACCTCTGGACAGGGGATTTCAAGAGACCCAGTACTTC.

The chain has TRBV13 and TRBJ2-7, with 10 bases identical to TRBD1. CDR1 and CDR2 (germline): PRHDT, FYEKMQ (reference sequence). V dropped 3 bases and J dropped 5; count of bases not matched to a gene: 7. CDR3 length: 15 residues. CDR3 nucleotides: TGTGCCAGCAGCTTTATGGCCGGGACAGGGGACGAGCAGTACTTC. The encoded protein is CASSFMAGTGDEQYF.

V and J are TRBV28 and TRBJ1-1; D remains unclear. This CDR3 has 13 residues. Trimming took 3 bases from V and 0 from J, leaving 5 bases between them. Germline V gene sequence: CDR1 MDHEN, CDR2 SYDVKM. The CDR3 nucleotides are TGTGCCAGCAGTTTTGTTATGAACACTGAAGCTTTCTTT. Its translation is CASSFVMNTEAFF.

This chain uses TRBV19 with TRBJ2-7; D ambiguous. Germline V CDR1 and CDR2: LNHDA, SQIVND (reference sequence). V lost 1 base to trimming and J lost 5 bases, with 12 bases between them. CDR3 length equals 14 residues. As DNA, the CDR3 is TGTGCCAGTAGTATAGGATCAGGTATCCACGAGCAGTACTTC. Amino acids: CASSIGSGIHEQYF. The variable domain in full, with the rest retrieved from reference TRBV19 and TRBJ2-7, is DGGITQSPKYLFRKEGQNVTLSCEQNLNHDAMYWYRQDPGQGLRLIYYSQIVNDFQKGDIAEGYSVSREKKESFPLTVTSAQKNPTAFYLCASSIGSGIHEQYFGPGTRLTVT.

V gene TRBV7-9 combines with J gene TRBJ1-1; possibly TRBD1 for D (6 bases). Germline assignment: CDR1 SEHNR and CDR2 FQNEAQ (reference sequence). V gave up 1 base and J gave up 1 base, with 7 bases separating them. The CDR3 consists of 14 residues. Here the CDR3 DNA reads TGTGCCAGCAGCTTAGGACAGGCGAACACTGAAGCTTTCTTT. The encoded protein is CASSLGQANTEAFF. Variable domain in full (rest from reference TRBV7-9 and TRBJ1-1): DTGVSQNPRHKITKRGQNVTFRCDPISEHNRLYWYRQTLGQGPEFLTYFQNEAQLEKSRLLSDRFSAERPKGSFSTLEIQRTEQGDSAMYLCASSLGQANTEAFFGQGTRLTVV.

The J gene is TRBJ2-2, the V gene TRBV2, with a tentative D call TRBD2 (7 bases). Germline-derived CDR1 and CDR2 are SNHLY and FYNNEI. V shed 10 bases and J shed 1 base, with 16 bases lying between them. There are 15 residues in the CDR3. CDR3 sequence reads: CAIQRGGMNTGELFF. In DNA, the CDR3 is TGTGCCATTCAAAGGGGGGGGATGAACACCGGGGAGCTGTTTTTT. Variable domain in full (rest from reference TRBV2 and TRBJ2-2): EPEVTQTPSHQVTQMGQEVILRCVPISNHLYFYWYRQILGQKVEFLVSFYNNEISEKSEIFDDQFSVERPDGSNFTLKIRSTKLEDSAMYFCAIQRGGMNTGELFFGEGSRLTVL.

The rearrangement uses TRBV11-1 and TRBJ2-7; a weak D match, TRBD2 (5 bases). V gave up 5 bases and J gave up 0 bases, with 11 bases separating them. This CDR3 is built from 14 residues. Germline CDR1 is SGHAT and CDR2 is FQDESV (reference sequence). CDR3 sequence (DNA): TGTGCCAGCAGCCCCGGGGAAAGCTCCTACGAGCAGTACTTC. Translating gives CASSPGESSYEQYF. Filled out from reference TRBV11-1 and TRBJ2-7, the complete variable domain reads EAEVAQSPRYKITEKSQAVAFWCDPISGHATLYWYRQILGQGPELLVQFQDESVVDDSQLPKDRFSAERLKGVDSTLKIQPAELGDSAMYLCASSPGESSYEQYFGPGTRLTVT.

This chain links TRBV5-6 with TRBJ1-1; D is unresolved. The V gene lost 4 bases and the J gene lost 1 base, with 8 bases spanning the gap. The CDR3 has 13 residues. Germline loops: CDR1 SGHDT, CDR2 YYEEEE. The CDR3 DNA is TGTGCCAGCAGCCGCGGTGGGAACACTGAAGCTTTCTTT. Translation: CASSRGGNTEAFF.

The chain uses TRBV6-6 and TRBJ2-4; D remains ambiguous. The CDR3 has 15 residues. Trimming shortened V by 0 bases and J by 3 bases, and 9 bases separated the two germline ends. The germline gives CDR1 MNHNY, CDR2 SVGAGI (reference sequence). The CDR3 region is CASSYSSTGKNIQYF. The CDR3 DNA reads TGTGCCAGCAGTTACTCGAGTACTGGCAAAAACATTCAGTACTTC.

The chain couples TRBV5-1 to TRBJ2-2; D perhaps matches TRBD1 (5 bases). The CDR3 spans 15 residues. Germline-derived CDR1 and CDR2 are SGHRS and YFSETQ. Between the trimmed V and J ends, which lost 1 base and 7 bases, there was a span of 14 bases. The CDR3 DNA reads TGCGCCAGCAGCTTGCAGGGTTCAGGCGTCGGGGAGCTGTTTTTT. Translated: CASSLQGSGVGELFF.

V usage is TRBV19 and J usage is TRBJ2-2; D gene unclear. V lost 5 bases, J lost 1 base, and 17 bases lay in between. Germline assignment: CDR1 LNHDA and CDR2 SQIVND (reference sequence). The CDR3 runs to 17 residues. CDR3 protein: CASSHRSISWNTGELFF. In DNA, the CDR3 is TGTGCCAGTAGTCACAGATCGATATCGTGGAACACCGGGGAGCTGTTTTTT.

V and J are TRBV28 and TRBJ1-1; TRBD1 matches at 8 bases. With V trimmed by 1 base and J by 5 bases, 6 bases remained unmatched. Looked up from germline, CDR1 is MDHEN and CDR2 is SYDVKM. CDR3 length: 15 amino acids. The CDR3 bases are TGTGCCAGCAGTTTATCAGGGGGCGAGTGGACTGAAGCTTTCTTT. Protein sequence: CASSLSGGEWTEAFF. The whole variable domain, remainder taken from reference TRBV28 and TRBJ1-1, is DVKVTQSSRYLVKRTGEKVFLECVQDMDHENMFWYRQDPGLGLRLIYFSYDVKMKEKGDIPEGYSVSREKKERFSLILESASTNQTSMYLCASSLSGGEWTEAFFGQGTRLTVV.

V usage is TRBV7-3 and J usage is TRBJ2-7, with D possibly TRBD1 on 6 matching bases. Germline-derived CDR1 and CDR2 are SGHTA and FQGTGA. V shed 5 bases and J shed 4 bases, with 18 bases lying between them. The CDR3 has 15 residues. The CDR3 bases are TGTGCCAGCAGCCCAACTGGGACACAAGTTTACGAGCAGTACTTC. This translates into CASSPTGTQVYEQYF.

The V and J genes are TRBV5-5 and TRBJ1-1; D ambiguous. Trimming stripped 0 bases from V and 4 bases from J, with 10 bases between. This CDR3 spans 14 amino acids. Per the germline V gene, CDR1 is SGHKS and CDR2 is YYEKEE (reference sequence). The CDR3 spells CASSLAPGGTEAFF. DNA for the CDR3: TGTGCCAGCAGCTTGGCCCCGGGAGGCACTGAAGCTTTCTTT.

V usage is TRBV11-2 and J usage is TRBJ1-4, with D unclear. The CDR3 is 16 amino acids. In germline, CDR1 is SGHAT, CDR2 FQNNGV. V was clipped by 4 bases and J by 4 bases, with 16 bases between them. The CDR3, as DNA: TGTGCCAGCAGCTCGAAAGGCCTCGGGGTTAATGAAAAACTGTTTTTT. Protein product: CASSSKGLGVNEKLFF.

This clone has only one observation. The DNA of the CDR3 is TGTGCCAGTAGTAGCCCCAGGGGGCGGCAAGAGACCCAGTACTTC. Protein product: CASSSPRGRQETQYF. The chain uses TRBV19 and TRBJ2-5; TRBD1 matches at 8 bases. This CDR3 spans 15 amino acids. The trim removed 4 bases at V and 2 bases at J, leaving 6 bases unmatched. Germline V gene lookup returns CDR1 LNHDA and CDR2 SQIVND (reference sequence). The complete variable domain, with remaining parts taken from reference TRBV19 and TRBJ2-5, reads DGGITQSPKYLFRKEGQNVTLSCEQNLNHDAMYWYRQDPGQGLRLIYYSQIVNDFQKGDIAEGYSVSREKKESFPLTVTSAQKNPTAFYLCASSSPRGRQETQYFGPGTRLLVL.

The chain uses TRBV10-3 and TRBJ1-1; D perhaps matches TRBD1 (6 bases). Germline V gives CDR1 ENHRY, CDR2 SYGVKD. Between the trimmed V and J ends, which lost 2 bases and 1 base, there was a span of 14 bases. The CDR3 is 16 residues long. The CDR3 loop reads CAISESRPTGNTEAFF. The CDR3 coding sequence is TGTGCCATCAGTGAGAGCCGTCCGACAGGGAACACTGAAGCTTTCTTT.

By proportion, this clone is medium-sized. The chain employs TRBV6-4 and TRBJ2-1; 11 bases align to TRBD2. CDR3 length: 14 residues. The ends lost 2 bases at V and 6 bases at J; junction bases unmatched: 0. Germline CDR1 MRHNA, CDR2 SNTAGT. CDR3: CASSDGTSGNEQFF. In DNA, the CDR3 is TGTGCCAGCAGTGACGGGACTAGCGGCAATGAGCAGTTCTTC.

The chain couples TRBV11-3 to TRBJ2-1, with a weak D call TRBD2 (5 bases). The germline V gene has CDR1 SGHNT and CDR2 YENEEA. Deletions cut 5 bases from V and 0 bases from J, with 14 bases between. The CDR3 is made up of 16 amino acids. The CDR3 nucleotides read TGTGCCAGCAGCCCGCCCGGGGATCTCTCCTACAATGAGCAGTTCTTC. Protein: CASSPPGDLSYNEQFF.

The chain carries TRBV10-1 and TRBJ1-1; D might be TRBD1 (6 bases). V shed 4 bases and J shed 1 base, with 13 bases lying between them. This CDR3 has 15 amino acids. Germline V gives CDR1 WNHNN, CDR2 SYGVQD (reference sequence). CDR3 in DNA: TGCGCCAGCAGTGTGGGACAACCACCGAACACTGAAGCTTTCTTT. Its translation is CASSVGQPPNTEAFF.

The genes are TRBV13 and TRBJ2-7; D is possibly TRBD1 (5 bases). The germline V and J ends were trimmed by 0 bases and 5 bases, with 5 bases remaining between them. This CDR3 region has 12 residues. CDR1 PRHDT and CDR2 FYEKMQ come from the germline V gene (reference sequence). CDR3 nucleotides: TGTGCCAGCAGCTTAGGAGGGGACGAGCAGTACTTC. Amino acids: CASSLGGDEQYF.

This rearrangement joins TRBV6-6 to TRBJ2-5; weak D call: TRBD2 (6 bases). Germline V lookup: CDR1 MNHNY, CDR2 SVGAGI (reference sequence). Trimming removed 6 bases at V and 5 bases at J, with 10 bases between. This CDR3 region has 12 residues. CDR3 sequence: CASRTAGETQYF. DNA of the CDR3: TGTGCCAGCAGAACCGCGGGGGAGACCCAGTACTTC.

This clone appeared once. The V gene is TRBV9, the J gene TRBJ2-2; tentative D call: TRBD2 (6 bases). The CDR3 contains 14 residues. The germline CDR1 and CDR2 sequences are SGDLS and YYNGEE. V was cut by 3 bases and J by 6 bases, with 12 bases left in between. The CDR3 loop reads CASSGVGSSGELFF. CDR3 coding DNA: TGTGCCAGCAGCGGGGTCGGGAGCTCCGGGGAGCTGTTTTTT.

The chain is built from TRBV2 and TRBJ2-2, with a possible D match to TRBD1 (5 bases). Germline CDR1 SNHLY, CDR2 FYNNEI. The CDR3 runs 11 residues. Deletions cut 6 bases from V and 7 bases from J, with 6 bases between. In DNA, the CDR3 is TGTGCCAGCAGAGGGGTCGGGGAGCTGTTTTTT. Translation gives CASRGVGELFF.